A single sample gave rise to the 28 T cell receptor beta chains below, sequenced in a study of shared clonotypes between healthy human individuals. The table came from immunoSEQ multiplex PCR; TCRdb's copy has only in-frame clones and leaves some out. The sample lists some 2,400,000 clones; roughly 95% were seen once. Sequenced input: naive CD4+ T cells sorted from blood. Subset: CD45RA+ positively selected. Receptors were obtained from a man aged 18 to 30 in good health.

The chain couples TRBV18 to TRBJ1-2; 8 nucleotides align to TRBD1. V lost 8 bases to trimming and J lost 3 bases; unmatched junction nucleotides: 8. This CDR3 region has 14 residues. Germline CDR1 is KGHSH and CDR2 is LQKENI. The CDR3 is CASRPGTGDYGYTF. The CDR3, as DNA: TGTGCCAGCCGCCCCGGGACAGGAGACTATGGCTACACCTTC.

The chain combines TRBV18 with TRBJ2-7, with 8 bases fitting TRBD1. The CDR3 extends over 15 amino acids. Germline trimming cut 5 bases from V and 0 bases from J; bases unmatched to any gene: 6. The germline gives CDR1 KGHSH, CDR2 LQKENI. The CDR3 DNA sequence: TGTGCCAGCTCATCGACAGGGGCTCTCTCCTACGAGCAGTACTTC. It encodes CASSSTGALSYEQYF.

The chain combines TRBV2 with TRBJ2-1, with 8 nucleotides matching TRBD1. Germline CDR1 reads SNHLY; CDR2 reads FYNNEI. The J segment lost 0 bases and the V segment lost 7 bases, leaving 11 bases of the junction unmatched. CDR3 length: 17 amino acids. The CDR3 region is CASIRDRRKSSYNEQFF. In DNA, the CDR3 is TGTGCCAGCATCAGGGACAGGCGAAAGAGCTCCTACAATGAGCAGTTCTTC. Drawing the rest from reference TRBV2 and TRBJ2-1, the complete variable domain is EPEVTQTPSHQVTQMGQEVILRCVPISNHLYFYWYRQILGQKVEFLVSFYNNEISEKSEIFDDQFSVERPDGSNFTLKIRSTKLEDSAMYFCASIRDRRKSSYNEQFFGPGTRLTVL.

The chain recombines TRBV7-9 with TRBJ1-1; TRBD1 is a possible D gene (5 bases). V dropped 11 bases and J dropped 0 bases, with 16 bases sitting between them. The V gene's germline CDR1 is SEHNR and CDR2 FQNEAQ (reference sequence). The CDR3 spans 14 residues. The CDR3 region is CAGDDGRLNTEAFF. CDR3 DNA: TGTGCCGGGGACGACGGTCGCCTGAACACTGAAGCTTTCTTT.

V is TRBV30 and J is TRBJ1-2; the match to TRBD1 covers 7 bases. This CDR3 is built from 15 residues. V trimming: 4 bases; J trimming: 4 bases; junction bases outside the gene matches: 12. Germline V gives CDR1 GTSNPN, CDR2 SVGIG (reference sequence). This CDR3 reads CAWNPYGQAIYGYTF. The CDR3 bases are TGTGCCTGGAACCCTTACGGACAGGCCATCTATGGCTACACCTTC.

The rearrangement uses TRBV28 and TRBJ2-5, with D possibly TRBD1 on 7 matching bases. The CDR3 runs to 16 residues. V shed 2 bases and J shed 5 bases, with 18 bases lying between them. Germline V gene sequence: CDR1 MDHEN, CDR2 SYDVKM. DNA for the CDR3: TGTGCCAGCAGTTTACCCCTCAGGGGGGTACGGGAGACCCAGTACTTC. Its protein is CASSLPLRGVRETQYF.

The chain is built from TRBV19 and TRBJ1-1; D not resolved. V gave up 5 bases and J gave up 4 bases, with 17 bases separating them. The CDR3 extends over 15 amino acids. CDR1 is LNHDA and CDR2 is SQIVND in the germline V gene (reference sequence). Here the CDR3 reads CASSAQGMLGTEAFF. The CDR3 coding sequence is TGTGCCAGTAGTGCCCAAGGGATGTTGGGCACTGAAGCTTTCTTT.

The table lists this clone with a few counts. CDR3 residues: CASRSDRNSPLHF. DNA for the CDR3: TGTGCCAGCAGGTCTGACAGGAATTCACCCCTCCACTTT. The chain has TRBV27 and TRBJ1-6, with D perhaps matching TRBD1 (6 bases). Germline V lookup: CDR1 MNHEY, CDR2 SMNVEV (reference sequence). Trimming took off 6 bases at V and 7 bases at J, with 10 bases between the two ends. The CDR3 length is 13 residues.

The V and J genes are TRBV21-1 and TRBJ2-5; TRBD2, the table's D call, lacks a check against the DNA. TRBV21-1 is an annotated pseudogene. The CDR3 consists of 17 residues. The CDR3 loop is CASSKAPGDLSRETQYF. The CDR3 DNA sequence: TGTGCCAGCAGCAAAGCCCCGGGAGACTTGTCTAGAGAGACCCAGTACTTC.

The chain employs TRBV10-3 and TRBJ2-3; no reliable D call. CDR1 is ENHRY and CDR2 is SYGVKD in the germline V gene. The CDR3 loop spans 14 amino acids. V was shortened by 11 bases and J by 1 base, with 16 bases between the two germline ends. DNA of the CDR3: TGTGCCTCCAGGAGAGGAATCGGCACAGATACGCAGTATTTT. This sequence encodes CASRRGIGTDTQYF.

On this clone itself: The same CDR3 also results from other DNA sequences found in this sample. V is TRBV2 and J is TRBJ2-7, with 9 bases identical to TRBD1. The CDR3 consists of 15 residues. The V gene's germline CDR1 is SNHLY and CDR2 FYNNEI. V shed 2 bases, J shed 3 bases, and the junction held 5 bases outside the gene matches. The CDR3 reads CASSERGQGLYEQYF. CDR3 sequence (DNA): TGTGCCAGCAGTGAAAGGGGACAGGGCCTCTACGAGCAGTACTTC. The full variable domain, in which reference TRBV2 and TRBJ2-7 provide the parts outside the CDR3, is EPEVTQTPSHQVTQMGQEVILRCVPISNHLYFYWYRQILGQKVEFLVSFYNNEISEKSEIFDDQFSVERPDGSNFTLKIRSTKLEDSAMYFCASSERGQGLYEQYFGPGTRLTVT.

The V call is TRBV7-6, the J call TRBJ2-1, with TRBD1 as a possible D gene (6 bases). Trimming took off 1 base at V and 6 bases at J, with 13 bases between the two ends. This CDR3 spans 15 amino acids. The germline gives CDR1 SGHVS, CDR2 FNYEAQ. The CDR3 reads CASSLDRVTGNEQFF. CDR3 DNA sequence: TGTGCCAGCAGCTTAGACAGGGTCACGGGCAATGAGCAGTTCTTC.

This sequence joins TRBV2 and TRBJ2-1, with D unresolved. Trimming pared 1 base from V and 0 bases from J, leaving 4 bases between. Germline CDR1 SNHLY, CDR2 FYNNEI. The CDR3 loop spans 14 amino acids. CDR3 coding DNA: TGTGCCAGCAGTGAAGACACCTCCTACAATGAGCAGTTCTTC. Translating gives CASSEDTSYNEQFF.

This clone was seen just once. The rearrangement uses TRBV15 and TRBJ2-5; tentatively, D is TRBD1 (8 bases). This CDR3 contains 15 residues. V was cut by 8 bases and J by 5 bases, with 21 bases left in between. Germline V lookup: CDR1 LNHNV, CDR2 YYDKDF (reference sequence). This chain's CDR3 is CATSRGPGGWETQYF. CDR3 nucleotides: TGTGCCACCTCCAGGGGGCCGGGAGGATGGGAGACCCAGTACTTC.

As concerns this clone: The same CDR3 arises from other DNA sequences in this sample as well. The rearrangement joins TRBV28 to TRBJ1-5; 9 bases map to TRBD1. This CDR3 has 14 amino acids. Germline CDR1 reads MDHEN; CDR2 reads SYDVKM. V shed 5 bases, J shed 4 bases, and the junction held 3 bases outside the gene matches. CDR3 nucleotides: TGTGCCAGCAGTCGACAGGGGGGGAATCAGCCCCAGCATTTT. As protein: CASSRQGGNQPQHF.

The CDR3 DNA follows: TGCGCCAGCAGCCAAGATTCTTATGCTAACTATGGCTACACCTTC. Translation: CASSQDSYANYGYTF. V and J are TRBV4-3 and TRBJ1-2, with D uncertain. This CDR3 is 15 amino acids long. Trimming removed 0 bases at V and 0 bases at J, with 8 bases between. Per the germline V gene, CDR1 is LGHNA and CDR2 is YSLEER.

The chain is built from TRBV7-3 and TRBJ2-1, with TRBD2 matching 10 bases. The CDR3 contains 15 residues. The germline gives CDR1 SGHTA, CDR2 FQGTGA. V gave up 6 bases and J gave up 2 bases; unmatched junction bases: 4. In DNA, the CDR3 is TGTGCCAGCAGGGTAGCGGGGGGCCCCTACAATGAGCAGTTCTTC. Translating gives CASRVAGGPYNEQFF.

This clone was seen once. The chain carries TRBV27 and TRBJ2-5; D might be TRBD1 (5 bases). V was clipped by 7 bases and J by 2 bases, with 20 bases between them. The length of the CDR3 is 16 residues. CDR1 is MNHEY and CDR2 is SMNVEV in the germline V gene (reference sequence). The CDR3 region is CASNFRQTSRQETQYF. Here the CDR3 DNA reads TGTGCCAGCAATTTCAGACAGACAAGTCGACAAGAGACCCAGTACTTC.

Remarks on this clone: This specimen includes other DNA sequences encoding the same CDR3. The genes are TRBV30 and TRBJ1-1; TRBD1 might be the D (5 bases). Germline CDR1 GTSNPN, CDR2 SVGIG (reference sequence). The CDR3 sequence is 12 residues long. V shed 4 bases and J shed 5 bases, with 11 bases lying between them. CDR3 coding DNA: TGTGCCTGGACCAGGGCGACTACTGAAGCTTTCTTT. As protein: CAWTRATTEAFF.

The chain employs TRBV18 and TRBJ1-4, with D hard to call. Germline values: CDR1 KGHSH, CDR2 LQKENI. V lost 1 base to trimming and J lost 4 bases, with 4 bases between them. The CDR3 has 13 residues. In DNA, the CDR3 is TGTGCCAGCTCACCACAGGTTAATGAAAAACTGTTTTTT. It yields the protein CASSPQVNEKLFF.

The chain is built from TRBV11-2 and TRBJ2-5; D possibly uses TRBD1 or TRBD2 (5 bases each). V lost 6 bases, J lost 5 bases, and 19 bases lay in between. CDR1 and CDR2 from the germline V gene are SGHAT and FQNNGV. The CDR3 length is 15 residues. CDR3 coding DNA: TGTGCCAGCAGGCCCCCGGGACGGATTGGGGAGACCCAGTACTTC. Translating it yields CASRPPGRIGETQYF.

Concerning this clone itself: Other DNA sequences in the sample encode the same CDR3. The V and J genes are TRBV7-8 and TRBJ2-5; no firm D call. Germline assignment: CDR1 SGHVS and CDR2 FQNEAQ. This CDR3 has 13 amino acids. V dropped 1 base and J dropped 4 bases, with 7 bases sitting between them. CDR3 sequence: CASSLGQRETQYF. Here the CDR3 DNA reads TGTGCCAGCAGCTTAGGGCAGAGAGAGACCCAGTACTTC.

The J gene is TRBJ2-3, the V gene TRBV5-1, with 7 bases fitting TRBD2. Per the germline V gene, CDR1 is SGHRS and CDR2 is YFSETQ. V lost 4 bases, J lost 7 bases, and 9 bases stayed unmatched. This CDR3 is built from 14 residues. CDR3 coding DNA: TGCGCCAGCAGCGGGGGGGACGAGTTACATACGCAGTATTTT. Translation gives CASSGGDELHTQYF.

CDR3 coding DNA: TGCGCCAGCTCCCGGGACGGCGGCACCGGGGAGCTGTTTTTT. Encoded protein: CASSRDGGTGELFF. The J gene is TRBJ2-2, the V gene TRBV10-1; the D gene could be TRBD1 or TRBD2 (5 bases each). The CDR3 has 14 amino acids. Germline CDR1 reads WNHNN; CDR2 reads SYGVQD (reference sequence). The V and J ends lost 8 bases and 4 bases respectively, with 14 bases between them.

The rearrangement links TRBV5-1 to TRBJ1-2; D gene ambiguous. The germline V and J ends were trimmed by 5 bases and 6 bases, with 17 bases remaining between them. Germline V CDR1 and CDR2: SGHRS, YFSETQ. The CDR3 consists of 14 residues. CDR3 amino acids: CASRTQVNGDGYTF. CDR3 DNA: TGCGCCAGCAGAACCCAGGTGAATGGGGATGGCTACACCTTC.

The chain uses TRBV5-1 and TRBJ1-1, with unresolved D. Trimming stripped 0 bases from V and 2 bases from J, with 8 bases between. CDR1 is SGHRS and CDR2 is YFSETQ in the germline V gene. The CDR3 is 14 amino acids. The CDR3 DNA is TGCGCCAGCAGCTTGGAACAGAGAAACACTGAAGCTTTCTTT. Its translation is CASSLEQRNTEAFF.

The rearrangement links TRBV19 to TRBJ1-5; a possible D gene is TRBD1 (6 bases). There are 14 residues in the CDR3. V lost 4 bases and J lost 3, with 10 bases in between. Germline lookup yields CDR1 LNHDA and CDR2 SQIVND (reference sequence). CDR3 DNA: TGTGCCAGTAGTAGGACAGAGTTCAATCAGCCCCAGCATTTT. Its translation: CASSRTEFNQPQHF.

This clone was recorded once. The chain has TRBV11-2 and TRBJ2-1, with 11 bases lining up with TRBD2. The CDR3 has 15 amino acids. Germline values: CDR1 SGHAT, CDR2 FQNNGV. V gave up 5 bases and J gave up 3 bases; unmatched junction bases: 3. In DNA form, the CDR3 reads TGTGCCAGCAGCCCGCTAGCGGGGGGCTACAATGAGCAGTTCTTC. Translating gives CASSPLAGGYNEQFF.